This is a list of T cell receptor beta chains from one sample in a study of T cell repertoires in cytomegalovirus infection. TCRdb reprocessed the reads with MiXCR, giving one entry per CDR3 protein. The sample has around 260,000 distinct CDR3 sequences; 9.1% are singletons. Material: PBMCs. These TCRs come from a human donor in good health (CMV status not recorded). Some clones in this sample may be carry-over from other donors' samples. Both conserved end residues are part of each CDR3. D genes are given only for firm matches. Some rows mark clone size as missing; the rest say once, few, many or name a class of expanded clone.

j_call: TRBJ1-1; v_call: TRBV11-3; d_call: -; clone_size: many; cdr3_aa: CASSLDHTRNTEAFF; cdr3_nt: TGTGCCAGCAGCCTGGACCACACGAGGAACACTGAAGCTTTCTTT
j_call: TRBJ2-2; v_call: TRBV7-2; d_call: TRBD1; clone_size: many; cdr3_aa: CASRDRGRDGELFF; cdr3_nt: TGTGCCAGCAGGGACAGGGGGCGCGACGGGGAGCTGTTTTTT
j_call: TRBJ1-1; v_call: TRBV7-2; d_call: -; clone_size: many; cdr3_aa: CASSLGWANTEAFF; cdr3_nt: TGTGCCAGCAGCTTAGGGTGGGCGAACACTGAAGCTTTCTTT
j_call: TRBJ2-7; v_call: TRBV12-5; d_call: TRBD1; clone_size: few; cdr3_aa: CASGLQGVLTGF; cdr3_nt: TGTGCTAGTGGTTTGCAGGGGGTCTTGACGGGATTC
j_call: TRBJ2-6; v_call: TRBV7-6; d_call: -; clone_size: many; cdr3_aa: CASSFGGLSSGANVLTF; cdr3_nt: TGTGCCAGCAGCTTTGGGGGGCTCAGCTCTGGGGCCAACGTCCTGACTTTC
j_call: TRBJ2-1; v_call: TRBV7-9; d_call: -; clone_size: many; cdr3_aa: CASTLGDEQFF; cdr3_nt: TGTGCCAGCACCCTTGGAGATGAGCAGTTCTTC
j_call: TRBJ1-5; v_call: TRBV6-6; d_call: -; clone_size: -; cdr3_aa: CASSYQMEKLYSNQPQHF; cdr3_nt: TGTGCCAGCAGTTACCAGATGGAAAAGCTTTATAGCAATCAGCCCCAGCATTTT
j_call: TRBJ1-6; v_call: TRBV7-6; d_call: -; clone_size: many; cdr3_aa: CASSLVQGSDNSPLHF; cdr3_nt: TGTGCCAGCAGCTTAGTTCAGGGCTCAGATAATTCACCCCTCCACTTT
j_call: TRBJ2-3; v_call: TRBV11-3; d_call: -; clone_size: few; cdr3_aa: CASSLGTTTRDTQYF; cdr3_nt: TGTGCCAGCAGCTTAGGGACCACAACGCGAGATACGCAGTATTTT
j_call: TRBJ1-4; v_call: TRBV7-8; d_call: TRBD1; clone_size: -; cdr3_aa: CASSLGQGGGEKLFF; cdr3_nt: TGTGCCAGCAGCTTAGGGCAGGGGGGGGGTGAAAAACTGTTTTTT
j_call: TRBJ2-1; v_call: TRBV20-1; d_call: TRBD2; clone_size: many; cdr3_aa: CSARIGAGGASSRFF; cdr3_nt: TGCAGTGCCCGCATCGGGGCGGGAGGGGCCAGTAGTCGGTTCTTC
j_call: TRBJ2-1; v_call: TRBV7-2; d_call: -; clone_size: many; cdr3_aa: CASSYDRFYNEQFF; cdr3_nt: TGTGCCAGCAGTTACGACAGATTCTACAATGAGCAGTTCTTC
j_call: TRBJ2-5; v_call: TRBV29-1; d_call: -; clone_size: -; cdr3_aa: CSVFGRETQYF; cdr3_nt: TGCAGCGTTTTCGGTAGAGAGACCCAGTACTTC
j_call: TRBJ2-5; v_call: TRBV7-2; d_call: TRBD2; clone_size: many; cdr3_aa: CASSLGMAGGPQETQYF; cdr3_nt: TGTGCCAGCAGCTTGGGCATGGCGGGAGGGCCTCAAGAGACCCAGTACTTC
j_call: TRBJ2-7; v_call: TRBV28; d_call: TRBD1; clone_size: -; cdr3_aa: CASSLSLGTGSYELYF; cdr3_nt: TGTGCCAGCAGTTTAAGCTTGGGGACAGGTAGCTACGAGCTGTACTTC
j_call: TRBJ1-3; v_call: TRBV5-6; d_call: -; clone_size: few; cdr3_aa: CASSFPERGPGNTIYF; cdr3_nt: TGTGCCAGCAGCTTTCCTGAGAGGGGTCCTGGAAACACCATATATTTT
j_call: TRBJ2-5; v_call: TRBV7-7; d_call: TRBD2; clone_size: few; cdr3_aa: CASSPATSGKETQYF; cdr3_nt: TGTGCCAGCAGCCCCGCCACTAGCGGAAAAGAGACCCAGTACTTC
j_call: TRBJ1-1; v_call: TRBV7-9; d_call: -; clone_size: many; cdr3_aa: CASSKTIPGLGTEAFF; cdr3_nt: TGTGCCAGCAGCAAGACCATTCCGGGATTGGGCACTGAAGCTTTCTTT
j_call: TRBJ1-3; v_call: TRBV7-2; d_call: TRBD1; clone_size: medium-sized; cdr3_aa: CASSVGTGGNTIYF; cdr3_nt: TGTGCCAGCAGCGTTGGGACAGGGGGAAACACCATATATTTT
j_call: TRBJ2-6; v_call: TRBV7-2; d_call: TRBD1; clone_size: many; cdr3_aa: CASSPRTGSTSSGANVLTF; cdr3_nt: TGTGCCAGCAGCCCCAGGACAGGATCTACAAGCTCTGGGGCCAACGTCCTGACTTTC
j_call: TRBJ2-1; v_call: TRBV19; d_call: TRBD1; clone_size: many; cdr3_aa: CASSRTGDSYNEQFF; cdr3_nt: TGTGCCAGTAGTAGGACAGGGGACTCCTACAATGAGCAGTTCTTC
j_call: TRBJ1-2; v_call: TRBV28; d_call: TRBD1; clone_size: -; cdr3_aa: CASSRQGNNYGYTF; cdr3_nt: TGTGCCAGCAGTCGACAGGGGAATAACTATGGCTACACCTTC
j_call: TRBJ1-1; v_call: TRBV5-1; d_call: -; clone_size: -; cdr3_aa: CASSLDGQRPEAFF; cdr3_nt: TGCGCCAGCAGCTTGGACGGACAGAGACCTGAAGCTTTCTTT
j_call: TRBJ2-5; v_call: TRBV7-2; d_call: TRBD2; clone_size: many; cdr3_aa: CASSGGLVETQYF; cdr3_nt: TGTGCCAGCAGCGGGGGACTAGTCGAGACCCAGTACTTC
j_call: TRBJ1-1; v_call: TRBV10-3; d_call: TRBD1; clone_size: many; cdr3_aa: CAISDPGQVNTEAFF; cdr3_nt: TGTGCCATCAGTGACCCCGGACAGGTTAACACTGAAGCTTTCTTT
j_call: TRBJ1-6; v_call: TRBV7-8; d_call: -; clone_size: many; cdr3_aa: CASSLGKENSPLHF; cdr3_nt: TGTGCCAGCAGCTTGGGGAAAGAGAATTCACCCCTCCACTTT
j_call: TRBJ2-1; v_call: TRBV28; d_call: -; clone_size: many; cdr3_aa: CASRHGDRSMNEQFF; cdr3_nt: TGTGCCAGCCGCCATGGGGACCGCTCCATGAATGAGCAGTTCTTC
j_call: TRBJ2-2; v_call: TRBV12-5; d_call: -; clone_size: few; cdr3_aa: CASGLDRANTGELFF; cdr3_nt: TGTGCTAGTGGTCTCGACCGGGCGAACACCGGGGAGCTGTTTTTT
j_call: TRBJ2-5; v_call: TRBV20-1; d_call: -; clone_size: -; cdr3_aa: CSARDWAAATEYQETQCF; cdr3_nt: TGCAGTGCTAGAGATTGGGCAGCTGCTACAGAGTACCAAGAGACCCAGTGCTTC
j_call: TRBJ2-3; v_call: TRBV7-2; d_call: -; clone_size: -; cdr3_aa: CASSLADYSQADTQYF; cdr3_nt: TGTGCCAGCAGCTTAGCAGACTATTCCCAGGCAGATACGCAGTATTTT
j_call: TRBJ1-2; v_call: TRBV7-2; d_call: TRBD1; clone_size: -; cdr3_aa: CAIRQGIVNYGYTF; cdr3_nt: TGTGCCATCCGACAGGGTATCGTCAACTATGGCTACACCTTC
j_call: TRBJ2-1; v_call: TRBV7-2; d_call: -; clone_size: many; cdr3_aa: CASSLMYEQFF; cdr3_nt: TGTGCCAGCAGCCTTATGTATGAGCAGTTCTTC
j_call: TRBJ2-3; v_call: TRBV28; d_call: -; clone_size: many; cdr3_aa: CASSLLTHRGTDTQYF; cdr3_nt: TGTGCCAGCAGTTTGTTAACTCACCGAGGGACAGATACGCAGTATTTT
j_call: TRBJ2-5; v_call: TRBV7-8; d_call: TRBD2; clone_size: many; cdr3_aa: CASSSISGGGQETQYF; cdr3_nt: TGTGCCAGCAGCTCGATTAGCGGGGGGGGTCAAGAGACCCAGTACTTC
j_call: TRBJ2-7; v_call: TRBV10-3; d_call: -; clone_size: -; cdr3_aa: CAAGQSGYEQYF; cdr3_nt: TGTGCCGCAGGCCAATCCGGGTACGAGCAGTACTTC
j_call: TRBJ1-2; v_call: TRBV7-2; d_call: TRBD1; clone_size: many; cdr3_aa: CASSLNRGANYGYTF; cdr3_nt: TGTGCCAGCAGCTTAAACAGGGGAGCTAACTATGGCTACACCTTC
j_call: TRBJ2-5; v_call: TRBV3-1; d_call: TRBD2; clone_size: once; cdr3_aa: CASSLGGGHQETQYF; cdr3_nt: TGTGCCAGCAGCCTCGGCGGGGGACACCAAGAGACCCAGTACTTC
j_call: TRBJ2-1; v_call: TRBV7-2; d_call: -; clone_size: many; cdr3_aa: CASTLAPGRNEQFF; cdr3_nt: TGTGCCAGCACCTTAGCGCCTGGGAGGAATGAGCAGTTCTTC
j_call: TRBJ1-1; v_call: TRBV6-2/TRBV6-3; d_call: TRBD1; clone_size: many; cdr3_aa: CASSYSPVSGGGNTEAFF; cdr3_nt: TGTGCCAGCAGTTATTCGCCCGTTTCAGGGGGAGGAAACACTGAAGCTTTCTTT
j_call: TRBJ1-5; v_call: TRBV6-6; d_call: -; clone_size: many; cdr3_aa: CASSRADGSVGQPQHF; cdr3_nt: TGTGCCAGCAGCCGGGCGGACGGGTCGGTCGGCCAGCCCCAGCATTTT
j_call: TRBJ2-1; v_call: TRBV7-2; d_call: -; clone_size: many; cdr3_aa: CASSSEAFNSYNEQFF; cdr3_nt: TGTGCCAGCTCTTCAGAGGCGTTTAACAGCTACAATGAGCAGTTCTTC
j_call: TRBJ1-3; v_call: TRBV27; d_call: TRBD1; clone_size: many; cdr3_aa: CASRRQGQNTIYF; cdr3_nt: TGTGCCAGCAGACGACAGGGTCAAAACACCATATATTTT
j_call: TRBJ2-7; v_call: TRBV12-3/TRBV12-4; d_call: -; clone_size: many; cdr3_aa: CASSFGAGSEQYF; cdr3_nt: TGTGCCAGCAGTTTTGGGGCAGGGTCCGAGCAGTACTTC
j_call: TRBJ1-1; v_call: TRBV4-3; d_call: -; clone_size: few; cdr3_aa: CASSQVNWLITEAFF; cdr3_nt: TGCGCCAGCAGCCAAGTAAATTGGCTAATCACTGAAGCTTTCTTT
j_call: TRBJ1-6; v_call: TRBV15; d_call: -; clone_size: few; cdr3_aa: CATSREGWNSPLHF; cdr3_nt: TGTGCCACCAGCAGGGAGGGTTGGAATTCACCCCTCCACTTT
j_call: TRBJ1-2; v_call: TRBV7-2; d_call: -; clone_size: many; cdr3_aa: CASQGSNYGYTF; cdr3_nt: TGTGCCAGCCAGGGATCTAACTATGGCTACACCTTC
j_call: TRBJ2-1; v_call: TRBV7-2; d_call: -; clone_size: many; cdr3_aa: CASSLDRSTYNEQFF; cdr3_nt: TGTGCCAGCAGCTTGGATCGTTCAACCTACAATGAGCAGTTCTTC
j_call: TRBJ1-2; v_call: TRBV5-1; d_call: TRBD1; clone_size: many; cdr3_aa: CASSDQQGDGYTF; cdr3_nt: TGCGCCAGCAGCGATCAACAGGGGGATGGCTACACCTTC
j_call: TRBJ2-5; v_call: TRBV20-1; d_call: -; clone_size: few; cdr3_aa: CSASPHPPSGFEETQYF; cdr3_nt: TGCAGTGCTAGTCCTCACCCCCCAAGCGGATTCGAAGAGACCCAGTACTTC
j_call: TRBJ2-1; v_call: TRBV19; d_call: TRBD1; clone_size: many; cdr3_aa: CASDRQGAGSNEQFF; cdr3_nt: TGTGCCAGTGATAGACAGGGGGCGGGTAGCAATGAGCAGTTCTTC
j_call: TRBJ1-1; v_call: TRBV29-1; d_call: -; clone_size: once; cdr3_aa: CSVFGMRAFF; cdr3_nt: TGCAGCGTGTTTGGCATGAGAGCTTTCTTT
j_call: TRBJ2-4; v_call: TRBV7-9; d_call: TRBD1; clone_size: many; cdr3_aa: CASSPPRDRVAKNIQYF; cdr3_nt: TGTGCCAGCAGCCCCCCCCGGGACAGGGTTGCCAAAAACATTCAGTACTTC
j_call: TRBJ2-2; v_call: TRBV2; d_call: -; clone_size: -; cdr3_aa: CASSGYSNTGELFF; cdr3_nt: TGTGCCAGCAGTGGGTACTCTAACACCGGGGAGCTGTTTTTT
j_call: TRBJ1-4; v_call: TRBV3-1; d_call: TRBD1; clone_size: few; cdr3_aa: CASSQQGAREKLFF; cdr3_nt: TGTGCCAGCAGCCAGCAGGGGGCGAGGGAAAAACTGTTTTTT
j_call: TRBJ2-5; v_call: TRBV5-4; d_call: TRBD2; clone_size: few; cdr3_aa: CASSLPSGSKETQYF; cdr3_nt: TGTGCCAGCAGCTTGCCTAGCGGGTCGAAAGAGACCCAGTACTTC